Below, 19 T cell receptor beta chains from the same sample are listed, as sequenced in a study of graft-versus-host responses after intestinal transplantation. Antigens of these TCRs are unknown. Generated by immunoSEQ multiplex PCR, the TCRdb table keeps only in-frame clones and is missing some. The sample shows 90,000 to 150,000 clones, roughly 95% of them seen only once. Sequencing used unstimulated CD8+ T cells sorted from spleen or lymph node cells, obtained before intestinal transplant. The source is a human donor who received an intestinal transplant.

The chain employs TRBV4-1 and TRBJ2-5; unclear D gene. This CDR3 comprises 14 residues. Germline CDR1 is MGHRA and CDR2 is YSYEKL. V lost 1 base and J lost 4, with 10 bases in between. CDR3 protein: CASSQALGVETQYF. CDR3 nucleotides: TGCGCCAGCAGCCAAGCATTGGGCGTAGAGACCCAGTACTTC.

V is TRBV7-9 and J is TRBJ1-5; no firm D call. The germline V and J ends were trimmed by 1 base and 3 bases, with 7 bases remaining between them. Germline V gene sequence: CDR1 SEHNR, CDR2 FQNEAQ (reference sequence). This CDR3 comprises 14 residues. The CDR3, as DNA: TGTGCCAGCAGCTTAGTCGGGAACAATCAGCCCCAGCATTTT. It translates to CASSLVGNNQPQHF.

This chain joins TRBV14 and TRBJ2-7; D is undetermined. V was pared by 8 bases and J by 0 bases, with 11 bases between. This CDR3 comprises 13 residues. Germline assignment: CDR1 SGHDN and CDR2 FVKESK. DNA of the CDR3: TGTGCCAGCCTTGGCAGCGACTCCTACGAGCAGTACTTC. Its translation: CASLGSDSYEQYF.

This rearrangement joins TRBV28 to TRBJ2-7; D is perhaps TRBD2 (6 bases). V was shortened by 5 bases and J by 2 bases, with 13 bases between the two germline ends. This CDR3 has 14 amino acids. Germline CDR1 reads MDHEN; CDR2 reads SYDVKM. For the CDR3, the DNA is TGTGCCAGCAGTGAGGAGGGGTTAGCCTACGAGCAGTACTTC. Amino acid sequence: CASSEEGLAYEQYF.

V usage is TRBV14 and J usage is TRBJ1-2, with a possible D match to TRBD1 (5 bases). Germline values: CDR1 SGHDN, CDR2 FVKESK. This CDR3 is 13 amino acids long. V was cut by 1 base and J by 8 bases, with 11 bases left in between. The CDR3 region has the DNA TGTGCCAGCAGCCAAGTGTTAGGGGCCGGCTACACCTTC. The encoded protein is CASSQVLGAGYTF.

The CDR3 sequence is CAWSVIAGYEPQHF. In DNA, the CDR3 is TGTGCCTGGAGTGTAATTGCAGGGTATGAGCCCCAGCATTTT. This sequence joins TRBV30 and TRBJ1-5; D may be TRBD1 (5 bases). Germline-derived CDR1 and CDR2 are GTSNPN and SVGIG (reference sequence). This CDR3 has 14 amino acids. The V end lost 0 bases, the J end lost 8 bases, and 14 bases lay between the germline ends.

V is TRBV7-2 and J is TRBJ2-5; D tentatively fits TRBD1 or TRBD2 (7 bases each). Per the germline V gene, CDR1 is SGHTA and CDR2 is FQGNSA. This CDR3 region has 16 residues. V lost 4 bases and J 5 bases, leaving 20 bases between the germline ends. The CDR3 DNA reads TGTGCCAGCAGCTCAAGGGGGCGGGAGAGGGGTGAGACCCAGTACTTC. Translating gives CASSSRGRERGETQYF.

The chain joins TRBV9 to TRBJ2-6, with D maybe TRBD1 (5 bases). CDR1 is SGDLS and CDR2 is YYNGEE in the germline V gene. CDR3 size: 15 residues. V gave up 0 bases and J gave up 3 bases, with 7 bases separating them. The DNA for the CDR3 is TGTGCCAGCAGCGTAGCAGGGTTTGGGGCCAACGTCCTGACTTTC. It specifies CASSVAGFGANVLTF. The whole variable domain, remainder taken from reference TRBV9 and TRBJ2-6, is DSGVTQTPKHLITATGQRVTLRCSPRSGDLSVYWYQQSLDQGLQFLIQYYNGEERAKGNILERFSAQQFPDLHSELNLSSLELGDSALYFCASSVAGFGANVLTFGAGSRLTVL.

The gene calls are TRBV6-4 and TRBJ1-6, with D possibly matching TRBD1 (6 bases). The CDR3 covers 14 residues. The ends were cut back, 2 bases at V and 6 bases at J, with 8 bases in the middle. Germline V gene data show CDR1 as MRHNA and CDR2 as SNTAGT. The CDR3, as DNA: TGTGCCAGCAGTGACGGCAGGGGTAATTCACCCCTCCACTTT. This translates into CASSDGRGNSPLHF.

V usage is TRBV28 and J usage is TRBJ2-5, with 11 bases fitting TRBD2. The J call is doubtful: the DNA matches TRBJ2-7 better. Germline V gives CDR1 MDHEN, CDR2 SYDVKM. This CDR3 region has 15 residues. Written as DNA, the CDR3 is TGTGCCAGCAGTCCATTAGCGGGAGGGCGGTACGAGCAGTACTTC. Amino acid sequence: CASSPLAGGRYEQYF.

This sequence joins TRBV2 and TRBJ1-6; possible D gene TRBD1, 5 bases. CDR1 and CDR2 from the germline V gene are SNHLY and FYNNEI. The CDR3 totals 14 residues. V gave up 3 bases and J gave up 6 bases, with 9 bases separating them. In DNA, the CDR3 is TGTGCCAGCAGTGACACAGGTTTTAATTCACCCCTCCACTTT. It specifies CASSDTGFNSPLHF.

V usage is TRBV4-3 and J usage is TRBJ2-2, with D unclear. The CDR3 contains 15 residues. Germline lookup yields CDR1 LGHNA and CDR2 YSLEER. Trimming shortened V by 7 bases and J by 4 bases, and 16 bases separated the two germline ends. Written as DNA, the CDR3 is TGCGCCAGCACCAATACGGGCTGGGGCACCGGGGAGCTGTTTTTT. Protein: CASTNTGWGTGELFF.

V and J are TRBV10-3 and TRBJ2-3, with 7 positions matching TRBD2. The CDR3 contains 15 residues. CDR1 is ENHRY, CDR2 SYGVKD, per germline. V lost 8 bases, J lost 0 bases, and 8 bases stayed unmatched. CDR3 residues: CAIADGGGSTDTQYF. The CDR3 nucleotides read TGTGCCATCGCCGATGGGGGGGGGAGCACAGATACGCAGTATTTT.

This chain connects TRBV4-3 to TRBJ2-7; TRBD2 matches 8 bases. There are 17 residues in the CDR3. Germline CDR1 is LGHNA and CDR2 is YSLEER. J gave up 2 bases and V 0 bases, and 9 bases lay outside the gene matches. The CDR3 DNA follows: TGCGCCAGCAGCCAAGATGGGATAGCGGGATTCCCCTACGAGCAGTACTTC. Translated: CASSQDGIAGFPYEQYF.

The chain is built from TRBV28 and TRBJ2-7, with D hard to call. CDR3 length equals 12 residues. Trimming stripped 3 bases from V and 3 bases from J, with 6 bases between. Germline loops: CDR1 MDHEN, CDR2 SYDVKM. The CDR3: CASSLGNYEQYF. For the CDR3, the DNA is TGTGCCAGCAGTTTGGGCAACTACGAGCAGTACTTC.

The J gene is TRBJ2-1, the V gene TRBV28, with TRBD2 as a possible D gene (5 bases). The germline V gene encodes CDR1 MDHEN and CDR2 SYDVKM. This CDR3 is built from 15 residues. The V end lost 7 bases, the J end lost 0 bases, and 13 bases lay between the germline ends. The CDR3 protein is CASKGAELSYNEQFF. The CDR3 DNA sequence: TGTGCCAGCAAGGGAGCGGAGCTCTCCTACAATGAGCAGTTCTTC.

This chain joins TRBV2 and TRBJ1-1; D remains ambiguous. The CDR3 runs 13 residues. Trimming stripped 10 bases from V and 1 base from J, with 13 bases between. Germline CDR1 SNHLY, CDR2 FYNNEI. CDR3 region: CANRGRTNTEAFF. The CDR3 nucleotides read TGTGCCAACCGCGGACGGACGAACACTGAAGCTTTCTTT.

CDR3 in DNA: TGCGCCAGCAGCCAAGATTCCAGCGGGATCTCCTACGAGCAGTACTTC. Protein product: CASSQDSSGISYEQYF. The chain couples TRBV4-3 to TRBJ2-7, with TRBD2 identical over 7 bases. The CDR3 contains 16 residues. Germline assignment: CDR1 LGHNA and CDR2 YSLEER. After removal of 0 bases from V and 0 bases from J, the junction contained 5 bases not matched to a gene.

In DNA form, the CDR3 reads TGTGCCAGCAGCGGTCCGGGACTAGCGGGAGTCGCAGATACGCAGTATTTT. Protein sequence: CASSGPGLAGVADTQYF. The chain combines TRBV5-6 with TRBJ2-3, with 14 positions matching TRBD2. There are 17 residues in the CDR3. V lost 4 bases and J lost 4; bases outside the gene matches: 8. Germline values: CDR1 SGHDT, CDR2 YYEEEE. The full variable domain, with the rest looked up from reference TRBV5-6 and TRBJ2-3, is DAGVTQSPTHLIKTRGQQVTLRCSPKSGHDTVSWYQQALGQGPQFIFQYYEEEERQRGNFPDRFSGHQFPNYSSELNVNALLLGDSALYLCASSGPGLAGVADTQYFGPGTRLTVL.